This TCR beta chain was profiled in a study of blood T cells in healthy people across ages. With a J-beta primer mix and a sample-barcoded 5' primer, a second PCR ran roughly 7 to 11 cycles. TCRdb re-analysed the 5' RACE reads in MiXCR, keeping a single row per CDR3 protein. There are roughly 1,100,000 distinct CDR3 sequences in the sample; approximately 26% occur only once, and about 0.8% lies in the top ten. J was trimmed by 7 bases and V by 7 bases; bases with no gene match: 9. This CDR3 is 13 amino acids long. Germline lookup yields CDR1 LNHDA and CDR2 SQIVND (reference sequence). This clonotype appeared a few times. These same data were also listed under a study on T cells of mothers and their children.

The sequenced sample was blood. J is TRBJ1-2 and V is TRBV19; 7 bases fit TRBD1. This TCR was recovered from a girl aged 2 to 9 in good health. The CDR3 loop is CASTPKTGSGYTF. As DNA, the CDR3 is TGTGCCAGTACCCCCAAGACAGGGTCTGGCTACACCTTC.